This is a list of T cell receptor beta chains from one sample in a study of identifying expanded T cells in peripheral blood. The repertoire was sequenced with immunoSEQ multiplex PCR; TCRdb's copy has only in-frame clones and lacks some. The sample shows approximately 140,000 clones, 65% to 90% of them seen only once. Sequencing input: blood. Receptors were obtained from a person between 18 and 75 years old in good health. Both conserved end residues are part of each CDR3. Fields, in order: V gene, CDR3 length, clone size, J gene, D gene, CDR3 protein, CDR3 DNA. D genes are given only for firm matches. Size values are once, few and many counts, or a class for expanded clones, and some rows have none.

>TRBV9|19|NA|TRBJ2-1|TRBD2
CASNPSVGLAGSSYNEQFF
TGTGCCAGCAACCCATCTGTTGGGTTAGCGGGAAGCTCCTACAATGAGCAGTTCTTC
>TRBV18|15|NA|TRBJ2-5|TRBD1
CASSLSPDRAETQYF
TGTGCCAGCTCACTTTCCCCTGACAGGGCTGAGACCCAGTACTTC
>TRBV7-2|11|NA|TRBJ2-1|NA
CASSFYNEQFF
TGTGCCAGCAGCTTCTACAATGAGCAGTTCTTC
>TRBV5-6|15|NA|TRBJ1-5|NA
CASSLVGKGNQPQHF
TGTGCCAGCAGCTTGGTTGGGAAGGGCAATCAGCCCCAGCATTTT
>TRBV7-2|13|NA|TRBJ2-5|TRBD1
CASSAGQGETQYF
TGTGCCAGCAGCGCAGGACAGGGGGAGACCCAGTACTTC
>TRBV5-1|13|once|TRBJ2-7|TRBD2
CASSLNGRGEQYF
TGCGCCAGCAGCTTGAACGGGAGGGGGGAGCAGTACTTC
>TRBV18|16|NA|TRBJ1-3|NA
CASSPPSVGPGNTIYF
TGTGCCAGCTCACCACCCTCGGTGGGTCCTGGAAACACCATATATTTT
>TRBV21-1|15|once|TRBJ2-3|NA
CASSKVGRKADTQYF
TGTGCCAGCAGCAAAGTCGGGAGGAAGGCAGATACGCAGTATTTT
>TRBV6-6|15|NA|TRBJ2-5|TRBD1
CASSPAWTGGETQYF
TGTGCCAGCAGCCCGGCCTGGACAGGGGGTGAGACCCAGTACTTC
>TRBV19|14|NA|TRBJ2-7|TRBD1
CASSKAGGSSEQYF
TGTGCCAGTAGTAAGGCAGGGGGCAGTTCCGAGCAGTACTTC
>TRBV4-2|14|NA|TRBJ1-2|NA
CASSQSREDYGYTF
TGTGCCAGCAGCCAATCCAGGGAAGACTATGGCTACACCTTC
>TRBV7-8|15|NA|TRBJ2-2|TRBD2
CASSAGLAGDGELFF
TGTGCCAGCAGCGCCGGACTAGCGGGAGACGGGGAGCTGTTTTTT
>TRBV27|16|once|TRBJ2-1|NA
CASSLSLASSYNEQFF
TGTGCCAGCAGTTTATCTTTAGCCAGCTCCTACAATGAGCAGTTCTTC
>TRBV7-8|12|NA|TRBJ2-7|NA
CASSFLYPPQYF
TGTGCCAGCAGCTTTTTGTACCCCCCCCAGTACTTC
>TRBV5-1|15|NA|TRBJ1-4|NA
CASSLAAGRVEKLFF
TGCGCCAGCAGCTTGGCCGCAGGGAGAGTTGAAAAACTGTTTTTT
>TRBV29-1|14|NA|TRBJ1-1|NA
CSVASGLGGTEAFF
TGCAGCGTTGCCTCGGGACTCGGCGGCACTGAAGCTTTCTTT
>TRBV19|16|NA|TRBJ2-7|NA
CASSALPGTLSYEQYF
TGTGCCAGTAGTGCCCTCCCCGGGACCCTCTCCTACGAGCAGTACTTC
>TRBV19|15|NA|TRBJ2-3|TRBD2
CASSTGGDPTDTQYF
TGTGCCAGTAGTACCGGGGGGGACCCCACAGATACGCAGTATTTT
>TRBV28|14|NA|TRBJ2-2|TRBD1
CATLAGGDTGELFF
TGTGCCACCCTTGCAGGGGGCGACACCGGGGAGCTGTTTTTT
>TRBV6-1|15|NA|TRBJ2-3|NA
CASSEFGGKGDTQYF
TGTGCCAGCAGTGAATTCGGCGGGAAAGGAGATACGCAGTATTTT
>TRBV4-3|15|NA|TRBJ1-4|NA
CASSRGRGLDEKLFF
TGCGCCAGCAGTCGAGGCAGGGGACTGGACGAAAAACTGTTTTTT
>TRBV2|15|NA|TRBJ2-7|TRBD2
CASSDETSGFYEQYF
TGTGCCAGCAGTGACGAGACTAGCGGATTCTACGAGCAGTACTTC
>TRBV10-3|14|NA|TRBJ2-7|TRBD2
CASGGTPPSYEQYF
TGTGCCAGCGGGGGGACTCCGCCTTCCTACGAGCAGTACTTC
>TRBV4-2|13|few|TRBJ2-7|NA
CASSQGGLDEQYF
TGTGCCAGCAGCCAAGGGGGACTTGACGAGCAGTACTTC
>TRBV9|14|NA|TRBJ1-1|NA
CASSPGRGNTEAFF
TGTGCCAGCAGCCCGGGACGGGGGAACACTGAAGCTTTCTTT
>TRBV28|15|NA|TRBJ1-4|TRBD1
CASSAGGLRAEKLFF
TGTGCCAGCAGTGCAGGGGGCCTGAGGGCTGAAAAACTGTTTTTT
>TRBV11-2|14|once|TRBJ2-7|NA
CASSLERASYEQYF
TGTGCCAGCAGCTTAGAGAGAGCTTCCTACGAGCAGTACTTC
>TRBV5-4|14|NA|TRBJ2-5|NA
CASSLLGHQETQYF
TGTGCCAGCAGCTTGCTGGGACACCAAGAGACCCAGTACTTC
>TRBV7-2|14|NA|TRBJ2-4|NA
CASSMRGSKNIQYF
TGTGCCAGCAGTATGCGGGGTTCCAAAAACATTCAGTACTTC